Listed below are T cell receptor beta chains from one sample, sequenced in a study of blood T cell repertoires in COVID-19. TCRdb's copy holds only in-frame clones and misses some; the assay was immunoSEQ multiplex PCR. The repertoire holds hundreds of thousands of clones, 90% seen once, with around 0.97% in the top ten. Source material: peripheral blood. These receptors all come from a woman aged 40 to 50 with COVID-19, enrolled during active disease. The CDR3 runs from the conserved cysteine through the conserved F or W. The order of the fields is clone size, V gene, J gene, D gene, CDR3 protein, CDR3 DNA. The D gene is left open where the match is weak. Where a row states a size, it is once, few, many or the class of an expanded clone; other rows omit it.

abundance: once
v_gene: TRBV10-3
j_gene: TRBJ1-1
d_gene: TRBD1
CDR3aa: CAINPGTGVNTEAFF
CDR3nt: TGTGCCATCAACCCCGGGACAGGGGTGAACACTGAAGCTTTCTTT

abundance: once
v_gene: TRBV4-3
j_gene: TRBJ2-2
d_gene: TRBD1
CDR3aa: CASSQIDRGGELFF
CDR3nt: TGCGCCAGCAGCCAAATTGACAGGGGCGGGGAGCTGTTTTTT

abundance: NA
v_gene: TRBV12-3/TRBV12-4
j_gene: TRBJ1-6
d_gene: NA
CDR3aa: CASSFGGPLHF
CDR3nt: TGTGCCAGCAGTTTTGGGGGGCCCCTCCACTTT

abundance: NA
v_gene: TRBV6-2/TRBV6-3
j_gene: TRBJ2-7
d_gene: NA
CDR3aa: CASSYSRVVTYEQYF
CDR3nt: TGTGCCAGCAGTTACTCTCGGGTAGTGACCTACGAGCAGTACTTC

abundance: NA
v_gene: TRBV27
j_gene: TRBJ1-5
d_gene: TRBD1
CDR3aa: CASSGSGGRQPQHF
CDR3nt: TGTGCCAGCAGTGGGTCAGGGGGCAGACAGCCCCAGCATTTT

abundance: NA
v_gene: TRBV7-9
j_gene: TRBJ2-5
d_gene: NA
CDR3aa: CASTLLTTTAMLQETQYF
CDR3nt: TGTGCCAGCACCCTACTGACGACAACAGCTATGCTCCAAGAGACCCAGTACTTC

abundance: NA
v_gene: TRBV28
j_gene: TRBJ1-2
d_gene: TRBD1
CDR3aa: CASSWTGANYGYTF
CDR3nt: TGTGCCAGCAGTTGGACAGGAGCTAACTATGGCTACACCTTC

abundance: NA
v_gene: TRBV5-5
j_gene: TRBJ1-5
d_gene: NA
CDR3aa: CASSWATGSNQPQHF
CDR3nt: TGTGCCAGCAGCTGGGCGACAGGAAGCAATCAGCCCCAGCATTTT

abundance: NA
v_gene: TRBV18
j_gene: TRBJ2-7
d_gene: TRBD2
CDR3aa: CASSPNLAGTAGDEQYF
CDR3nt: TGTGCCAGCTCACCAAACCTAGCGGGGACCGCTGGGGACGAGCAGTACTTC

abundance: NA
v_gene: TRBV24-1
j_gene: TRBJ2-7
d_gene: TRBD2
CDR3aa: CATSDTGGATYEQYF
CDR3nt: TGTGCCACCAGTGATACGGGGGGGGCGACGTACGAGCAGTACTTC

abundance: NA
v_gene: TRBV12-3/TRBV12-4
j_gene: TRBJ1-4
d_gene: NA
CDR3aa: CASKRGYEKLFF
CDR3nt: TGTGCCAGCAAAAGGGGGTACGAAAAACTGTTTTTT

abundance: NA
v_gene: TRBV10-2
j_gene: TRBJ2-7
d_gene: TRBD2
CDR3aa: CASGSSGHQNLYF
CDR3nt: TGCGCCAGCGGGTCTAGCGGCCACCAGAATCTGTACTTC

abundance: NA
v_gene: TRBV7-8
j_gene: TRBJ2-1
d_gene: NA
CDR3aa: CASSLGPEGVYNEQFF
CDR3nt: TGTGCCAGCAGCTTGGGGCCCGAGGGGGTCTACAATGAGCAGTTCTTC

abundance: NA
v_gene: TRBV9
j_gene: TRBJ2-5
d_gene: NA
CDR3aa: CASSPGGRIQETQYF
CDR3nt: TGTGCCAGCAGCCCTGGTGGCAGAATCCAAGAGACCCAGTACTTC

abundance: NA
v_gene: TRBV14
j_gene: TRBJ2-1
d_gene: TRBD2
CDR3aa: CASSRYKGLAGVSNEQFF
CDR3nt: TGTGCCAGCAGCCGCTACAAGGGACTAGCGGGAGTCAGCAATGAGCAGTTCTTC

abundance: NA
v_gene: TRBV5-1
j_gene: TRBJ1-1
d_gene: TRBD1
CDR3aa: CASSEMTGPTEAFF
CDR3nt: TGCGCCAGCAGCGAAATGACAGGGCCCACTGAAGCTTTCTTT

abundance: NA
v_gene: TRBV29-1
j_gene: TRBJ2-7
d_gene: NA
CDR3aa: CSVAASTWEQYF
CDR3nt: TGCAGCGTCGCGGCCTCGACGTGGGAGCAGTACTTC

abundance: few
v_gene: TRBV27
j_gene: TRBJ1-6
d_gene: NA
CDR3aa: CASSWGQNSPLHF
CDR3nt: TGTGCCAGCAGCTGGGGGCAGAATTCACCCCTCCACTTT

abundance: NA
v_gene: TRBV6-2/TRBV6-3
j_gene: TRBJ2-1
d_gene: TRBD2
CDR3aa: CASSPLGEGGRDNEQFF
CDR3nt: TGTGCCAGCAGCCCCCTAGGTGAGGGCGGGAGGGACAATGAGCAGTTCTTC

abundance: NA
v_gene: TRBV19
j_gene: TRBJ1-2
d_gene: NA
CDR3aa: CASSIDLGRGGYTF
CDR3nt: TGTGCCAGTAGTATAGATCTCGGCAGGGGTGGCTACACCTTC

abundance: NA
v_gene: TRBV5-5
j_gene: TRBJ1-4
d_gene: TRBD1
CDR3aa: CASSLAFGQGGHEKLFF
CDR3nt: TGTGCCAGCAGCTTGGCTTTCGGACAGGGAGGCCATGAAAAACTGTTTTTT

abundance: NA
v_gene: TRBV7-9
j_gene: TRBJ2-3
d_gene: NA
CDR3aa: CASRTQATSTDTQYF
CDR3nt: TGTGCCAGCAGGACACAGGCGACTAGCACAGATACGCAGTATTTT

abundance: NA
v_gene: TRBV7-2
j_gene: TRBJ1-3
d_gene: NA
CDR3aa: CASSSSVGLGNTIYF
CDR3nt: TGTGCCAGCAGCTCCTCGGTGGGGCTCGGAAACACCATATATTTT

abundance: NA
v_gene: TRBV7-3
j_gene: TRBJ1-6
d_gene: NA
CDR3aa: CASSWAGTNSPLHF
CDR3nt: TGTGCCAGCAGCTGGGCGGGGACGAATTCACCCCTCCACTTT

abundance: NA
v_gene: TRBV7-9
j_gene: TRBJ2-4
d_gene: TRBD2
CDR3aa: CASSFTGTSVSIQYF
CDR3nt: TGTGCCAGCAGCTTTACCGGGACTAGCGTGAGCATTCAGTACTTC

abundance: NA
v_gene: TRBV7-3
j_gene: TRBJ2-2
d_gene: TRBD1
CDR3aa: CASSPPPGQVEGELFF
CDR3nt: TGTGCCAGCAGCCCTCCTCCGGGACAGGTAGAAGGGGAGCTGTTTTTT

abundance: NA
v_gene: TRBV4-3
j_gene: TRBJ2-6
d_gene: NA
CDR3aa: CASSQESPGFSGANVLTF
CDR3nt: TGCGCCAGCAGCCAAGAGTCTCCAGGATTCTCTGGGGCCAACGTCCTGACTTTC

abundance: NA
v_gene: TRBV12-3/TRBV12-4
j_gene: TRBJ2-1
d_gene: TRBD2
CDR3aa: CASRGKGGNEQFF
CDR3nt: TGTGCCAGCAGGGGAAAGGGAGGGAATGAGCAGTTCTTC

abundance: NA
v_gene: TRBV5-1
j_gene: TRBJ2-5
d_gene: TRBD1
CDR3aa: CASSPPFQTGLDETQYF
CDR3nt: TGCGCCAGCAGCCCTCCATTTCAGACAGGGTTGGACGAGACCCAGTACTTC

abundance: NA
v_gene: TRBV4-1
j_gene: TRBJ2-7
d_gene: NA
CDR3aa: CASSQDEVPTYEQYF
CDR3nt: TGCGCCAGCAGCCAAGATGAGGTTCCCACCTACGAGCAGTACTTC

abundance: NA
v_gene: TRBV5-1
j_gene: TRBJ2-2
d_gene: NA
CDR3aa: CASSSLMTGNTGELFF
CDR3nt: TGCGCCAGCAGCTCGCTTATGACAGGAAACACCGGGGAGCTGTTTTTT

abundance: NA
v_gene: TRBV4-3
j_gene: TRBJ2-3
d_gene: NA
CDR3aa: CASSQFLTGSSTDTQYF
CDR3nt: TGCGCCAGCAGCCAATTCCTGACGGGATCTAGCACAGATACGCAGTATTTT

abundance: NA
v_gene: TRBV6-2/TRBV6-3
j_gene: TRBJ1-1
d_gene: NA
CDR3aa: CASSYRTGPILHTEAFF
CDR3nt: TGTGCCAGCAGTTACAGAACAGGGCCAATTTTACACACTGAAGCTTTCTTT

abundance: NA
v_gene: TRBV6-6
j_gene: TRBJ2-1
d_gene: TRBD2
CDR3aa: CASSRTSGRRGSYNEQFF
CDR3nt: TGTGCCAGCAGTCGGACTAGCGGGAGGAGGGGCTCCTACAATGAGCAGTTCTTC

abundance: NA
v_gene: TRBV9
j_gene: TRBJ2-1
d_gene: TRBD2
CDR3aa: CASSGGRGTSPSSSYNEQFF
CDR3nt: TGTGCCAGCAGTGGGGGGAGGGGGACTAGCCCATCGAGCTCCTACAATGAGCAGTTCTTC

abundance: NA
v_gene: TRBV2
j_gene: TRBJ2-6
d_gene: NA
CDR3aa: CASSKTDSGANVLTF
CDR3nt: TGTGCCAGCAGTAAGACAGACTCTGGGGCCAACGTCCTGACTTTC

abundance: once
v_gene: TRBV19
j_gene: TRBJ2-2
d_gene: NA
CDR3aa: CASSIMTDPGELFF
CDR3nt: TGTGCCAGTAGTATCATGACAGATCCCGGGGAGCTGTTTTTT

abundance: NA
v_gene: TRBV28
j_gene: TRBJ1-1
d_gene: NA
CDR3aa: CASSPPQGSGTEAFF
CDR3nt: TGTGCCAGCAGCCCTCCCCAGGGGAGTGGGACTGAAGCTTTCTTT

abundance: NA
v_gene: TRBV5-1
j_gene: TRBJ2-7
d_gene: TRBD1
CDR3aa: CASSLVGQGLNEQYF
CDR3nt: TGCGCCAGCAGCTTGGTAGGACAGGGTCTAAACGAGCAGTACTTC

abundance: NA
v_gene: TRBV24-1
j_gene: TRBJ1-5
d_gene: TRBD1
CDR3aa: CATQGAGTGDQPQHF
CDR3nt: TGTGCCACCCAAGGGGCCGGGACAGGGGATCAGCCCCAGCATTTT

abundance: NA
v_gene: TRBV27
j_gene: TRBJ2-3
d_gene: TRBD2
CDR3aa: CASSFLAGAASSTDTQYF
CDR3nt: TGTGCCAGCAGTTTCCTAGCGGGGGCCGCTTCTAGCACAGATACGCAGTATTTT

abundance: NA
v_gene: TRBV13
j_gene: TRBJ1-1
d_gene: TRBD1
CDR3aa: CASSFYRGRGNTEAFF
CDR3nt: TGTGCCAGCAGCTTTTACAGGGGGCGCGGGAACACTGAAGCTTTCTTT

abundance: NA
v_gene: TRBV6-2/TRBV6-3
j_gene: TRBJ2-7
d_gene: NA
CDR3aa: CASTPIAESYEQYF
CDR3nt: TGTGCCAGCACCCCCATAGCGGAGTCCTACGAGCAGTACTTC

abundance: few
v_gene: TRBV7-9
j_gene: TRBJ2-1
d_gene: NA
CDR3aa: CASSLVLDEQFF
CDR3nt: TGTGCCAGCAGCTTAGTACTCGATGAGCAGTTCTTC

abundance: NA
v_gene: TRBV6-5
j_gene: TRBJ2-7
d_gene: TRBD1
CDR3aa: CASSRTGDRTYEQYF
CDR3nt: TGTGCCAGCAGTCGAACAGGGGATCGGACCTACGAGCAGTACTTC

abundance: NA
v_gene: TRBV25-1
j_gene: TRBJ2-3
d_gene: NA
CDR3aa: CASSSPGGSYTQYF
CDR3nt: TGTGCCAGCAGTTCCCCCGGGGGTAGTTATACGCAGTATTTT

abundance: NA
v_gene: TRBV3-1/TRBV3-2
j_gene: TRBJ2-5
d_gene: TRBD2
CDR3aa: CASSQETSSRLAEETQYF
CDR3nt: TGTGCCAGCAGCCAAGAGACCTCCTCGAGGCTAGCGGAAGAGACCCAGTACTTC

abundance: NA
v_gene: TRBV7-9
j_gene: TRBJ1-2
d_gene: NA
CDR3aa: CASSSGTSAGYTF
CDR3nt: TGTGCCAGCAGCTCTGGGACATCGGCTGGCTACACCTTC

abundance: NA
v_gene: TRBV7-8
j_gene: TRBJ1-1
d_gene: NA
CDR3aa: CASSLDREVWVEAFF
CDR3nt: TGTGCCAGCAGCTTAGACAGGGAAGTTTGGGTTGAAGCTTTCTTT

abundance: NA
v_gene: TRBV7-9
j_gene: TRBJ1-2
d_gene: TRBD1
CDR3aa: CASSLAAGGAGYTF
CDR3nt: TGTGCCAGCAGCTTAGCAGCAGGGGGCGCAGGCTACACCTTC

abundance: NA
v_gene: TRBV6-5
j_gene: TRBJ2-3
d_gene: NA
CDR3aa: CASSPWGDADTQYF
CDR3nt: TGTGCCAGCAGTCCATGGGGGGACGCAGATACGCAGTATTTT

abundance: NA
v_gene: TRBV4-3
j_gene: TRBJ2-7
d_gene: TRBD2
CDR3aa: CASSQGTSWVYEQYF
CDR3nt: TGCGCCAGCAGCCAAGGGACTAGCTGGGTATACGAGCAGTACTTC

abundance: NA
v_gene: TRBV5-5
j_gene: TRBJ1-2
d_gene: TRBD1
CDR3aa: CASSLDRGKNYGYTF
CDR3nt: TGTGCCAGCAGCTTGGACAGGGGAAAGAACTATGGCTACACCTTC

abundance: NA
v_gene: TRBV27
j_gene: TRBJ1-4
d_gene: TRBD1
CDR3aa: CASSLSTGDSEKLFF
CDR3nt: TGTGCCAGCAGTTTATCAACAGGGGATAGTGAAAAACTGTTTTTT

abundance: NA
v_gene: TRBV30
j_gene: TRBJ1-2
d_gene: NA
CDR3aa: CAWTGLSNYGYTF
CDR3nt: TGTGCCTGGACAGGGCTCTCTAACTATGGCTACACCTTC